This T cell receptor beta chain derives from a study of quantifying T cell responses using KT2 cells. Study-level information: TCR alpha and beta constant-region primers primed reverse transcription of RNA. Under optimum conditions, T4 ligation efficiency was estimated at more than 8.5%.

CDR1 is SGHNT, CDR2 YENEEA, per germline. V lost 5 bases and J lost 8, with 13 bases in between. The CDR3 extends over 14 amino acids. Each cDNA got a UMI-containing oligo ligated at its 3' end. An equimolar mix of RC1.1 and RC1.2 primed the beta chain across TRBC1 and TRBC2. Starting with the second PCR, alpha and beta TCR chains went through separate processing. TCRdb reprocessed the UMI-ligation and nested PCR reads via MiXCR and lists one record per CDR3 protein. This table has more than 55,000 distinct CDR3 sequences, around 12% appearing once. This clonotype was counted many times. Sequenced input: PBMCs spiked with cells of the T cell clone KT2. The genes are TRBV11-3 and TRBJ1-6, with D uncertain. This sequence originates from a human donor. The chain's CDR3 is CASSAIFTDSPLHF. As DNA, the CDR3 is TGTGCCAGCAGCGCTATTTTTACGGATTCACCCCTCCACTTT.